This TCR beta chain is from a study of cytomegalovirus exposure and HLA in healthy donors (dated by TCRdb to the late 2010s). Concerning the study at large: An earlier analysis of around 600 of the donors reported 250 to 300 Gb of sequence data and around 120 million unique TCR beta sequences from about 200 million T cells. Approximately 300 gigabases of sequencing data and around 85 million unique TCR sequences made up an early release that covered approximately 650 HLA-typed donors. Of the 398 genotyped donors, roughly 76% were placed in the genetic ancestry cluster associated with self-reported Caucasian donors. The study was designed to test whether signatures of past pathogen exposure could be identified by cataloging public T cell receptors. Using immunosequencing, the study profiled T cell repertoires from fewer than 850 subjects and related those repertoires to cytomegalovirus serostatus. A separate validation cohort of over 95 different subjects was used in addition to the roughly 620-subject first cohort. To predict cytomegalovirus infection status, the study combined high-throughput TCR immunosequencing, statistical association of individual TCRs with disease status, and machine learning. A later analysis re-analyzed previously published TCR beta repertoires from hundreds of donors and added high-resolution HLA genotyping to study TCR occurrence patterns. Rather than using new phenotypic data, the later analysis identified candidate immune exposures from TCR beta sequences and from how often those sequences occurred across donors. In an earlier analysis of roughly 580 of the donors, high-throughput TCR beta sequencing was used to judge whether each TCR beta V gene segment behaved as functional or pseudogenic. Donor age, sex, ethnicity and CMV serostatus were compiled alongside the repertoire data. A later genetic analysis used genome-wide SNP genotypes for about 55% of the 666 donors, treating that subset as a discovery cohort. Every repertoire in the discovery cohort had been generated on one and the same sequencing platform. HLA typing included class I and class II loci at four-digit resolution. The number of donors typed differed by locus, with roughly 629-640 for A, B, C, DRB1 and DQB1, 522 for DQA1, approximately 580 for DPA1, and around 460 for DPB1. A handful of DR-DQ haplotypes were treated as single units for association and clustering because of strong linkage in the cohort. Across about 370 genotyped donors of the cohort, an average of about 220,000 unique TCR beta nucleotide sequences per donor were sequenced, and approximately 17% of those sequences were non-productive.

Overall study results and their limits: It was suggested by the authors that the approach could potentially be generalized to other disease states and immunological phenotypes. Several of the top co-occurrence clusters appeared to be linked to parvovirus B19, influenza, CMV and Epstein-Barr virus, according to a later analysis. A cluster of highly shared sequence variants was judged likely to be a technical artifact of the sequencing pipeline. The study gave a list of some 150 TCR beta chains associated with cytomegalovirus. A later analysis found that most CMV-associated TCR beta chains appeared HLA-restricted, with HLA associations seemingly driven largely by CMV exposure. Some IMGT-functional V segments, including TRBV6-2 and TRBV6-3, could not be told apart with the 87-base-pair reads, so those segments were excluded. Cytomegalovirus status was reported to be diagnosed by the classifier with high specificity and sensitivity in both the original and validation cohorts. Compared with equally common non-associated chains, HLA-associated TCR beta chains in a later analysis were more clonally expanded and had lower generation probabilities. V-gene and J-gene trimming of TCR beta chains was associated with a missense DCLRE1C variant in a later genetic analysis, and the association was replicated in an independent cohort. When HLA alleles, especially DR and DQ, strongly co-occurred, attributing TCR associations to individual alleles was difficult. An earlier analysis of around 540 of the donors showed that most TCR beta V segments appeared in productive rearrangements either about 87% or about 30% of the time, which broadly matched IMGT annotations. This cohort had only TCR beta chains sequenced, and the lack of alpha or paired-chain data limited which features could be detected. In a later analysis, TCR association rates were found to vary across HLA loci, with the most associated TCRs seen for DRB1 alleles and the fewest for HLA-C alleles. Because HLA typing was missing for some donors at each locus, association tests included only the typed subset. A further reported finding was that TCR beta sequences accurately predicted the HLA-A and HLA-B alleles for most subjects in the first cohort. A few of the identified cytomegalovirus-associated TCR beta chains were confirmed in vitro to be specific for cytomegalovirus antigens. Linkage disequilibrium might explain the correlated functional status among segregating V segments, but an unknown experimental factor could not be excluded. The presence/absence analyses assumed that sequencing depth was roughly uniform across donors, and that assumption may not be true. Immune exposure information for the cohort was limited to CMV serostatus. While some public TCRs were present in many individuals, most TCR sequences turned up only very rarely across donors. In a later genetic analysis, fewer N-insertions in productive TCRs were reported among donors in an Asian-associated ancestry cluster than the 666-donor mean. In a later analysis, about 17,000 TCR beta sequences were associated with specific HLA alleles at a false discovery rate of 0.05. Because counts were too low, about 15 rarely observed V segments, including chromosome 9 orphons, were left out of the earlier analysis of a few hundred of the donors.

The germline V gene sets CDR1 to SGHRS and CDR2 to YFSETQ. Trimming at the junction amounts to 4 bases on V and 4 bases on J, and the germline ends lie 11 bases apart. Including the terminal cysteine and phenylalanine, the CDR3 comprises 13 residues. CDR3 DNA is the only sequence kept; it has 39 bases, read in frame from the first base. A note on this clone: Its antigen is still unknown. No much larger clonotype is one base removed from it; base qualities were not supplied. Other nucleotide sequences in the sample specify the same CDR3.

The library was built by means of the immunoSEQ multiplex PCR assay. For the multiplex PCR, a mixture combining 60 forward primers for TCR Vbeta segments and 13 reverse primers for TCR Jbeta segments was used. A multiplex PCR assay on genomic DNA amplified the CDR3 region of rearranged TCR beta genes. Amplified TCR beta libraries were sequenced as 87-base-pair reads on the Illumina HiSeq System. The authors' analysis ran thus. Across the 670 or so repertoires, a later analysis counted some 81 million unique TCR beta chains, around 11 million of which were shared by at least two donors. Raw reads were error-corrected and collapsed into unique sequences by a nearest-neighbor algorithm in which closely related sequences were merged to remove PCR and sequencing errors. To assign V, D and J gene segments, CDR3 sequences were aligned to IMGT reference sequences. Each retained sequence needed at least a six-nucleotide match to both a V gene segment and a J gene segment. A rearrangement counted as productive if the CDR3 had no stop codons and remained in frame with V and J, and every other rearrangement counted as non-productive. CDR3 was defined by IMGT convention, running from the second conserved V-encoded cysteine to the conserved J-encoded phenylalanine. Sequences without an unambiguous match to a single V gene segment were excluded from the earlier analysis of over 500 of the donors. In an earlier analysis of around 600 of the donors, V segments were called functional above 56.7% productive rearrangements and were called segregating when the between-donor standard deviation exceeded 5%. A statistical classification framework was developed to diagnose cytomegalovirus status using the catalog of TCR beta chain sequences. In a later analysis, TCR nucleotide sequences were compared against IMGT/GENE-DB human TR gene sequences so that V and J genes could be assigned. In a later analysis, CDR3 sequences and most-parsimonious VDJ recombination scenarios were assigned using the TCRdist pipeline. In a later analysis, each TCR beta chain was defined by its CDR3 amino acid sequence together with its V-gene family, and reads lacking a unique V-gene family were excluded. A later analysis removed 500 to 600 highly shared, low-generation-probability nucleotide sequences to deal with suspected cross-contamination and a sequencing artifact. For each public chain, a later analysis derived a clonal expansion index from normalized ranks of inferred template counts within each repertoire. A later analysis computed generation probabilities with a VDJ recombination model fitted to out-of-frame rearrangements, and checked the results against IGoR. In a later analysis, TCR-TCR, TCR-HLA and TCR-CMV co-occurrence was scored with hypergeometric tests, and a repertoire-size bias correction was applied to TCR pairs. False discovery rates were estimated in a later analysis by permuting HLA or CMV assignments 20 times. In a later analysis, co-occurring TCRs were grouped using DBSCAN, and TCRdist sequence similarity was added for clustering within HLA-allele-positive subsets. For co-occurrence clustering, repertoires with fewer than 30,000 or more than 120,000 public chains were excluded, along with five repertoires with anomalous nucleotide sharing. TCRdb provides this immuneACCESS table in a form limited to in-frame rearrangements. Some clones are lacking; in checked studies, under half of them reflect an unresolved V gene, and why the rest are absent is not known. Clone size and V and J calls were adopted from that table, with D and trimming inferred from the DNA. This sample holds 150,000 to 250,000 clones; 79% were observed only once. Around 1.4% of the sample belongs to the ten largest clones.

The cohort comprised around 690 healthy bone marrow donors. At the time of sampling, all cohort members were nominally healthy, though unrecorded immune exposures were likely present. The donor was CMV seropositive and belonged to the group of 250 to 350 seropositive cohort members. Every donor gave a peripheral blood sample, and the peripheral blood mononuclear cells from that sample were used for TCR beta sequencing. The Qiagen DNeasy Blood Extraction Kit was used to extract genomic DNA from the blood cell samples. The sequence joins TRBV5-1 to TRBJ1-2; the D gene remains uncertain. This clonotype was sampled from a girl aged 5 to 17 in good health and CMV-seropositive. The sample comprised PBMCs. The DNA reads TGCGCCAGCAGCCTCGGTACCGGCTATGGCTACACCTTC. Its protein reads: CASSLGTGYGYTF. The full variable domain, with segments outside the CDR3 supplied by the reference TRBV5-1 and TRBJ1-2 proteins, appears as KAGVTQTPRYLIKTRGQQVTLSCSPISGHRSVSWYQQTPGQGLQFLFEYFSETQRNKGNFPGRFSGRQFSNSRSEMNVSTLELGDSALYLCASSLGTGYGYTFGSGTRLTVV.